A single T cell receptor beta chain is shown here with its context. What it recognizes is unknown. The data were taken from a study of CD8+ T cells in alopecia areata. Study-level information: The duration of tofacitinib was 6 to 18 months, with 6 months off drug afterward. Study results and caveats: Higher clonality than in normal scalp was seen in lesional scalp, especially alopecia totalis/universalis.

Described treatment: oral pan-JAK inhibitor, 5-10 mg twice daily. Extracted RNA was reverse transcribed, and the resulting cDNA served as sequencing template. The method was immunoSEQ multiplex PCR; TCRdb's version includes in-frame clones alone and lacks a portion of them. The profile shows about 180,000 clones, roughly 50% of them singletons. The CDR3 runs 12 residues. The ends were cut back, 2 bases at V and 4 bases at J, with 5 bases in the middle. Germline CDR1 is SQVTM and CDR2 is ANQGSEA. Sequences were derived from CD4+ T cells sorted from blood, sampled at roughly week 58, from a patient treated with tofacitinib. This clonotype was obtained from a human donor with alopecia areata. V is TRBV29-1 and J is TRBJ1-4; no clear D gene. The DNA of the CDR3 is TGCAGCGTTGAATCAATTAATGAAAAACTGTTTTTT. Translating it yields CSVESINEKLFF.